Each of the 3 T cell receptor beta chains below was sequenced from the same sample in a study of beta chain features in type 1 diabetes. General observations from the study: In all four CD4+ subsets, TCRB CDR3 length was significantly, moderately reduced in type 1 diabetes.

These receptors are not linked to any known antigen. The authors reverse transcribed all of the isolated RNA, so sequencing captured expressed TCRB transcripts. Only in-frame clones appear in the TCRdb table, and some are missing; sequencing was by immunoSEQ multiplex PCR. The table has roughly 220,000 clones, roughly 17% seen once. The sequencing sample was made of naive CD4+ T cells from blood. These receptors came from a man aged 30-40 years with type 1 diabetes.

The chain links TRBV15 to TRBJ2-7; TRBD2 aligns across 8 bases. The CDR3 runs 17 residues. The germline V gene encodes CDR1 LNHNV and CDR2 YYDKDF (reference sequence). V lost 0 bases and J lost 0; bases outside the gene matches: 7. CDR3 DNA: TGTGCCACCAGCAGAGATAAACTAGCGGCAATCTCCTACGAGCAGTACTTC. Protein sequence: CATSRDKLAAISYEQYF.

This clone turned up a few times. J is TRBJ1-5 and V is TRBV9; D not certain. This CDR3 spans 15 amino acids. Trimming took 0 bases from V and 2 from J, leaving 9 bases between them. Germline lookup yields CDR1 SGDLS and CDR2 YYNGEE. The CDR3 is CASSVDSGGNQPQHF. CDR3 DNA: TGTGCCAGCAGCGTAGACTCCGGGGGCAATCAGCCCCAGCATTTT.

This clone was observed a handful of times. The rearrangement links TRBV2 to TRBJ2-1; 13 bases match TRBD2. Per germline, CDR1 SNHLY and CDR2 FYNNEI. The CDR3 extends over 17 amino acids. The ends lost 0 bases at V and 10 bases at J; junction bases unmatched: 9. The CDR3 bases are TGTGCCAGCAGTGAAGCGCTTAGGACTAGCGGGAGCAACGAGCAGTTCTTC. Translating gives CASSEALRTSGSNEQFF.